This is a list of T cell receptor beta chains from one sample in a study of shared clonotypes between healthy human individuals. The method was immunoSEQ multiplex PCR; TCRdb's version includes in-frame clones alone and lacks a portion of them. In the table there are millions of clones, about 92% of which are singletons. Source material: naive CD4+ T cells sorted from blood. The receptors originated from a man in his late teens or twenties in good health. Each CDR3 is given with its conserved first and last residue. D genes are given only for firm matches. The listing skips clone size in some rows; elsewhere it reads once, few, many or a size class.

j_gene | v_gene | d_gene | abundance | CDR3aa | CDR3nt
TRBJ2-7 | TRBV10-3 | TRBD1 | . | CAISIAGQGTYEQYF | TGTGCCATCAGTATCGCGGGACAGGGGACCTACGAGCAGTACTTC
TRBJ2-6 | TRBV12-5 | . | . | CASGPGDSGANVLTF | TGTGCTAGTGGCCCAGGGGACTCTGGGGCCAACGTCCTGACTTTC
TRBJ1-2 | TRBV18 | TRBD1 | . | CASSPRGLDGYTF | TGTGCCAGCTCACCCAGGGGGCTCGATGGCTACACCTTC
TRBJ2-2 | TRBV19 | TRBD1 | . | CASTIGGQGFTGELFF | TGTGCCAGTACCATAGGGGGACAGGGTTTCACCGGGGAGCTGTTTTTT
TRBJ2-4 | TRBV10-2 | TRBD2 | . | CATQSGLAGALTIQNIQYF | TGCGCCACCCAATCTGGACTAGCGGGGGCCCTTACGATTCAAAACATTCAGTACTTC
TRBJ1-5 | TRBV2 | . | . | CASSLGQSNQPQHF | TGTGCCAGCAGCCTAGGACAGAGCAATCAGCCCCAGCATTTT
TRBJ1-3 | TRBV6-1 | . | . | CASSEFFTGQTNSGNTIYF | TGTGCCAGCAGTGAGTTCTTTACGGGACAAACAAACTCTGGAAACACCATATATTTT
TRBJ2-7 | TRBV18 | . | . | CASSPGANHEQYF | TGTGCCAGCTCACCAGGGGCTAACCACGAGCAGTACTTC
TRBJ2-1 | TRBV19 | TRBD2 | once | CASSIMGGLAASNEQFF | TGTGCCAGTAGTATTATGGGGGGACTAGCGGCCTCGAATGAGCAGTTCTTC
TRBJ2-1 | TRBV5-4 | . | . | CASSSLGFYSYNEQFF | TGTGCCAGCAGCTCCCTGGGGTTTTACTCCTACAATGAGCAGTTCTTC
TRBJ1-3 | TRBV5-6 | TRBD1 | . | CASSLQGELNTIYF | TGTGCCAGCAGCTTACAGGGGGAACTAAACACCATATATTTT
TRBJ2-5 | TRBV13 | TRBD2 | . | CASSRSYGRKREVNQETQYF | TGTGCCAGCAGCCGGTCTTATGGACGGAAGCGGGAGGTAAACCAAGAGACCCAGTACTTC
TRBJ1-6 | TRBV6-5 | TRBD1 | . | CASSRQGNSPLHF | TGTGCCAGCAGTAGACAGGGGAATTCACCCCTCCACTTT
TRBJ2-3 | TRBV9 | TRBD2 | . | CASTGPRGGGRDTQYF | TGTGCCAGCACCGGACCACGCGGAGGCGGGAGAGATACGCAGTATTTT
TRBJ2-7 | TRBV5-1 | TRBD2 | . | CASSLVRGDVYEQYF | TGCGCCAGCAGCTTGGTGCGGGGGGACGTATACGAGCAGTACTTC
TRBJ2-7 | TRBV14 | . | . | CASSQGKTSTQYF | TGTGCCAGCAGCCAAGGGAAGACCTCCACACAGTACTTC
TRBJ2-4 | TRBV5-6 | . | . | CASSSARGVAKNIQYF | TGTGCCAGCAGCTCCGCCCGAGGGGTAGCCAAAAACATTCAGTACTTC
TRBJ1-5 | TRBV4-1 | TRBD1 | . | CASSQVWGTGYQPQHF | TGCGCCAGCAGCCAAGTTTGGGGGACAGGATACCAGCCCCAGCATTTT
TRBJ1-4 | TRBV6-5 | TRBD1 | . | CASTRQGANEKLFF | TGTGCCAGCACCAGACAGGGGGCTAATGAAAAACTGTTTTTT
TRBJ1-2 | TRBV10-2 | . | . | CASSEGQNYGYTF | TGCGCCAGCAGTGAGGGACAGAACTATGGCTACACCTTC
TRBJ2-1 | TRBV27 | . | . | CASSRNQLAGVGNEQFF | TGTGCCAGCAGTCGAAACCAACTAGCCGGAGTTGGTAATGAGCAGTTCTTC
TRBJ2-3 | TRBV15 | TRBD2 | . | CATSGHTSGGTDTQYF | TGTGCCACCAGCGGACACACTAGCGGCGGCACAGATACGCAGTATTTT
TRBJ2-4 | TRBV5-1 | . | . | CASSFEQSNQNIQYF | TGCGCCAGCAGCTTTGAGCAAAGTAACCAAAACATTCAGTACTTC
TRBJ2-1 | TRBV2 | . | . | CASSEDGGYEQFF | TGTGCCAGCAGTGAAGACGGGGGCTATGAGCAGTTCTTC
TRBJ2-4 | TRBV7-2 | . | . | CASSLGGTKNIQYF | TGTGCCAGCAGCTTAGGCGGAACTAAAAACATTCAGTACTTC
TRBJ2-2 | TRBV7-2 | . | . | CASSLSTRIEGGELFF | TGTGCCAGCAGCTTAAGCACCAGGATCGAAGGCGGGGAGCTGTTTTTT
TRBJ2-1 | TRBV29-1 | . | . | CSVDSNNEQFF | TGCAGCGTGGACAGTAACAATGAGCAGTTCTTC
TRBJ1-1 | TRBV6-6 | . | . | CASTLSMNTEAFF | TGTGCCAGCACCCTGAGCATGAACACTGAAGCTTTCTTT